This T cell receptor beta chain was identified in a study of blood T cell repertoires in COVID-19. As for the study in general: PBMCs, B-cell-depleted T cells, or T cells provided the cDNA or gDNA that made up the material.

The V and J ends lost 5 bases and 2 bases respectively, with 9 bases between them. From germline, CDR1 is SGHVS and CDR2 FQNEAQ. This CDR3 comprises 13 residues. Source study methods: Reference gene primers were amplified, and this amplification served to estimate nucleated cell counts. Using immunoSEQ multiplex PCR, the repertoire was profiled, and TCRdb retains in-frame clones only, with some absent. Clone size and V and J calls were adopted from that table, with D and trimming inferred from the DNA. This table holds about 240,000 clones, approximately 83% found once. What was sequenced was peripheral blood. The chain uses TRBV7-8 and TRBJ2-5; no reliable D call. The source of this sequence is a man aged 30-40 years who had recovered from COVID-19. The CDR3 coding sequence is TGTGCCAGCAGCCCTTTCGGTCAAGAGACCCAGTACTTC. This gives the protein CASSPFGQETQYF.